Following are 17 T cell receptor beta chains from one sample sequenced in a study of shared clonotypes between healthy human individuals. Profiling relied on immunoSEQ multiplex PCR, and the TCRdb table lists in-frame clones only, not all of them. In the table there are millions of clones, around 90% of which are singletons. The source material was naive CD4+ T cells sorted from blood. Subset reported: CD45RA+ positively selected. The receptors stem from a man aged 18-30 years in good health.

This clone came up a few times. This chain links TRBV7-9 with TRBJ1-5, with TRBD1 identical over 7 bases. CDR1 and CDR2 from the germline V gene are SEHNR and FQNEAQ (reference sequence). V lost 3 bases and J lost 7; bases outside the gene matches: 6. The CDR3 runs to 14 residues. CDR3 residues: CASSFQGEGQPQHF. The CDR3 DNA is TGTGCCAGCAGCTTCCAGGGGGAAGGGCAGCCCCAGCATTTT.

The chain links TRBV27 to TRBJ1-3; 9 bases line up with TRBD1. J gave up 3 bases and V 5 bases, and 14 bases lay outside the gene matches. The CDR3 is made up of 18 amino acids. Per the germline V gene, CDR1 is MNHEY and CDR2 is SMNVEV (reference sequence). CDR3 in amino acids: CASSPGTGHRVGGNTIYF. The CDR3 nucleotides read TGTGCCAGCAGTCCCGGGACAGGGCACCGGGTCGGTGGAAACACCATATATTTT.

V usage is TRBV6-5 and J usage is TRBJ1-1, with 7 bases matching TRBD1. The CDR3 sequence is 15 residues long. The V gene end was trimmed by 5 bases and the J gene end by 0 bases; junction bases not matched to a gene: 6. Germline CDR1 and CDR2: MNHEY and SVGAGI. The DNA for the CDR3 is TGTGCCAGCAGTCAAAGGGACAGACTGAACACTGAAGCTTTCTTT. It codes for CASSQRDRLNTEAFF.

This chain uses TRBV11-1 with TRBJ2-2; 15 positions match TRBD2. Germline V CDR1 and CDR2: SGHAT, FQDESV (reference sequence). The CDR3 spans 18 residues. J was trimmed by 7 bases and V by 3 bases; bases with no gene match: 9. The CDR3 sequence is CASSFGLAGGPRNGELFF. The CDR3 DNA follows: TGTGCCAGCAGCTTCGGACTAGCGGGAGGGCCACGGAACGGGGAGCTGTTTTTT. Full variable domain (remainder filled in from reference TRBV11-1 and TRBJ2-2): EAEVAQSPRYKITEKSQAVAFWCDPISGHATLYWYRQILGQGPELLVQFQDESVVDDSQLPKDRFSAERLKGVDSTLKIQPAELGDSAMYLCASSFGLAGGPRNGELFFGEGSRLTVL.

The rearrangement links TRBV18 to TRBJ2-5, with D perhaps TRBD2 (6 bases). This CDR3 contains 16 residues. The germline V and J ends were trimmed by 3 bases and 7 bases, with 21 bases remaining between them. From germline, CDR1 is KGHSH and CDR2 LQKENI. The CDR3 DNA follows: TGTGCCAGCTCACCCTCTCGGAGGGGCGGTATCGGGACCCAGTACTTC. Protein product: CASSPSRRGGIGTQYF.

J is TRBJ2-2 and V is TRBV5-5; unclear D gene. V gave up 4 bases and J gave up 6 bases, with 13 bases separating them. The CDR3 spans 14 residues. Looked up from germline, CDR1 is SGHKS and CDR2 is YYEKEE (reference sequence). CDR3 protein: CASSVPSNAGELFF. In DNA, the CDR3 is TGTGCCAGCAGCGTCCCCAGCAATGCCGGGGAGCTGTTTTTT.

This rearrangement joins TRBV5-5 to TRBJ2-3; 7 bases are shared with TRBD2. V lost 0 bases, J lost 0 bases, and 4 bases stayed unmatched. This CDR3 is built from 16 residues. The germline V gene encodes CDR1 SGHKS and CDR2 YYEKEE (reference sequence). CDR3 sequence: CASSLVTSISTDTQYF. Here the CDR3 DNA reads TGTGCCAGCAGCTTGGTGACTAGCATTAGCACAGATACGCAGTATTTT.

The chain carries TRBV19 and TRBJ1-2; D not resolved. Trimming removed 5 bases at V and 5 bases at J, with 15 bases between. Germline loops: CDR1 LNHDA, CDR2 SQIVND (reference sequence). The CDR3 consists of 14 residues. The CDR3 loop reads CASSPGPPGYGYTF. CDR3 coding DNA: TGTGCCAGTAGTCCAGGACCGCCGGGTTATGGCTACACCTTC.

Note on this clone: Other DNA sequences within the sample encode an identical CDR3. V gene TRBV6-5 combines with J gene TRBJ2-2, with D possibly TRBD2 on 5 matching bases. The CDR3 sequence is 14 residues long. Trimming pared 5 bases from V and 4 bases from J, leaving 11 bases between. Germline V CDR1 and CDR2: MNHEY, SVGAGI. CDR3 in amino acids: CASSRGSGTGELFF. The CDR3 nucleotides are TGTGCCAGCAGTCGAGGGAGCGGCACCGGGGAGCTGTTTTTT.

The chain combines TRBV14 with TRBJ2-7; D uncertain. V lost 0 bases and J lost 2, with 5 bases in between. Germline CDR1 SGHDN, CDR2 FVKESK. CDR3 length: 13 residues. The CDR3 sequence is CASSQDGPYEQYF. The CDR3 DNA reads TGTGCCAGCAGCCAAGATGGGCCCTACGAGCAGTACTTC.

The rearrangement joins TRBV5-1 to TRBJ2-1; D is perhaps TRBD2 (5 bases). With 2 bases removed from V and 0 bases from J, the gap between germline ends came to 15 bases. Germline values: CDR1 SGHRS, CDR2 YFSETQ. The CDR3 contains 17 residues. CDR3 sequence: CASSLTPDWSSYNEQFF. The DNA for the CDR3 is TGCGCCAGCAGCTTAACCCCGGACTGGAGCTCCTACAATGAGCAGTTCTTC.

V and J are TRBV5-1 and TRBJ2-1, with D tentatively TRBD1 (6 bases). The CDR3 sequence is 16 residues long. Trimming cost V 0 bases and J 0 bases, with 10 bases left between them. Germline V gene sequence: CDR1 SGHRS, CDR2 YFSETQ. Written as DNA, the CDR3 is TGCGCCAGCAGCTTGGCCCTAGGGGGCTCCTACAATGAGCAGTTCTTC. Its translation: CASSLALGGSYNEQFF.

Of note for this clone: The final CDR3 position lacks the conserved phenylalanine or tryptophan, pointing to a likely read error. The chain links TRBV5-5 to TRBJ1-1; D possibly corresponds to TRBD1 (5 bases). The V and J ends lost 2 bases and 0 bases respectively, with 23 bases between them. Germline V gives CDR1 SGHKS, CDR2 YYEKEE (reference sequence). This CDR3 region has 19 residues. The CDR3 sequence is CASSFSSWSREGMNTEAFL. The CDR3 region has the DNA TGTGCCAGCAGCTTTTCCTCTTGGAGCAGGGAAGGGATGAACACTGAAGCTTTCCTT.

To note about this clone: Additional DNA sequences in this sample encode the identical CDR3. The chain uses TRBV9 and TRBJ2-1, with D hard to call. The CDR3 length is 11 residues. CDR1 and CDR2 (germline): SGDLS, YYNGEE. V shed 0 bases and J shed 8 bases, with 3 bases lying between them. CDR3 in amino acids: CASSVGDEQFF. CDR3 in DNA: TGTGCCAGCAGCGTAGGTGATGAGCAGTTCTTC.

As to this clone: This same CDR3 is encoded by further DNA sequences in the sample. In nucleotides, the CDR3 is TGTGCCAGCAGCTTAGGCGGAGGCGGAGAGACCCAGTACTTC. Amino acid sequence: CASSLGGGGETQYF. V usage is TRBV7-9 and J usage is TRBJ2-5, with D possibly being TRBD2 (5 bases). Trimming left V 1 base short and J 4 bases short, with 10 bases between. This CDR3 comprises 14 residues. From germline, CDR1 is SEHNR and CDR2 FQNEAQ (reference sequence).

The V call is TRBV10-3, the J call TRBJ1-2, with D possibly matching TRBD1 (5 bases). V was cut by 3 bases and J by 0 bases, with 11 bases left in between. The CDR3 has 15 residues. CDR1 and CDR2 from the germline V gene are ENHRY and SYGVKD. In DNA, the CDR3 is TGTGCCATCAGTGACCAGGGCAGCCCTAACTATGGCTACACCTTC. It encodes CAISDQGSPNYGYTF.

This clone has only one observation. This chain connects TRBV12-5 to TRBJ2-2, with 12 bases that match TRBD1. The CDR3 spans 19 residues. CDR1 LGHNT and CDR2 FRNRAP come from the germline V gene. The V gene end was trimmed by 1 base and the J gene end by 7 bases; junction bases not matched to a gene: 13. The CDR3 loop reads CASGLAIDRGQGAFGELFF. The CDR3 DNA follows: TGTGCTAGTGGTTTGGCAATTGACCGGGGACAGGGGGCATTCGGGGAGCTGTTTTTT. Based on the CDR3 plus reference TRBV12-5 and TRBJ2-2, the full variable domain is DARVTQTPRHKVTEMGQEVTMRCQPILGHNTVFWYRQTMMQGLELLAYFRNRAPLDDSGMPKDRFSAEMPDATLATLKIQPSEPRDSAVYFCASGLAIDRGQGAFGELFFGEGSRLTVL.